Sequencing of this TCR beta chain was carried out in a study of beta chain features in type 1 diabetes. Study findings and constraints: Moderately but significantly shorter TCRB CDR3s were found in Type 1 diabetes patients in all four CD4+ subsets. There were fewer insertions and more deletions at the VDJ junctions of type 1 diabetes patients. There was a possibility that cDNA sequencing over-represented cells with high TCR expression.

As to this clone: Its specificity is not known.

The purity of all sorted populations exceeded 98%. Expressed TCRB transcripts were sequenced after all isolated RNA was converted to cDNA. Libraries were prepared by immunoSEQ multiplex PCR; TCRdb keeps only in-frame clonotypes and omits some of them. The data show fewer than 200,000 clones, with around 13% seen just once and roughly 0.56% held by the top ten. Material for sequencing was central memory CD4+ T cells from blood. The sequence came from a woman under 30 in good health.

The CDR3 here is CASSPTGPGTEAFF. DNA of the CDR3: TGTGCCAGCAGCCCGACAGGGCCCGGCACTGAAGCTTTCTTT. The rearrangement joins TRBV5-6 to TRBJ1-1; 7 positions agree with TRBD1. Germline lookup yields CDR1 SGHDT and CDR2 YYEEEE. The V and J ends lost 4 bases and 4 bases, in that order; junction bases with no gene match: 7. The CDR3 length is 14 residues.